This T cell receptor beta chain was identified in a study of identical twins (dated by TCRdb to about 2016). Regarding the study in general: To test whether fetal clonotypes persist, the study used deep sequencing on TCR alpha and beta repertoires from monozygotic twins, unrelated adults of various ages, and cord blood. To rule out contamination, the twin experiments were replicated at different times with different library preparation protocols. What the authors observed across the whole study: Excess twin sharing in beta out-of-frame sequences was weaker because fewer shared sequences lowered the signal-to-noise ratio. In monozygotic twins, out-of-frame TCR alpha sharing was systematically underestimated by recombination models, although the models agreed with sharing between unrelated individuals. Invariant T cells such as MAIT and iNKT could partly confound zero-insertion analyses, although diverse VJ usage argued against such confounding for most clonotypes. Fewer insertions were carried by abundant cord blood beta clonotypes; a weaker similar trend was observed in young adult naive repertoires, while no such trend was observed in memory repertoires. Compared with coincidental sharing between unrelated individuals, out-of-frame TCR alpha sequences shared between twins showed an excess of sequences with low generation probability. Because the same donors could not be followed over many years, the conclusions relied on cross-sectional statistical analysis.

From a lookup of the germline V gene, CDR1 and CDR2 are MNHNS and SASEGT. The CDR3 goes from the cysteine to the phenylalanine over 15 residues. Just CDR3 DNA is preserved here, 45 bases in frame from base 1. V lost 6 bases and J lost 2 bases; the stretch between them is 16 bases long. Every donor in the study was a healthy Caucasian. The study also sequenced three unrelated non-twin adults: a male aged 18 to 30, a male aged 50 to 59 and a female aged 50 to 59. Using Miltenyi CD45RO+ enrichment and human naive T-cell isolation kits, memory (CD45RO+) and naive T cells were isolated from PBMC. Preparation of the library involved 5' RACE. Sequencing was performed on an Illumina HiSeq 2000. A universal primer binding site was added through template switching, and the final cDNA carried a unique molecular identifier so that TCR cDNA molecules could be counted accurately. First-strand cDNA for TCR alpha and beta chains was synthesized from specific primers in the conserved constant-segment region. To control for contamination, each cDNA library was double barcoded with a SMART-Mk sample barcode plus Illumina barcodes. TruSeq adapter sequences, together with Illumina sample barcodes, were added in two successive PCR steps. Sequencing of the TCR alpha and beta cDNA libraries was done on the Illumina HiSeq platform using custom primers. The published analysis was carried out like this. MiGEC was used to process raw reads and extract unique molecular identifiers, and MiXCR was used to find CDR3 positions. For each individual, recombination models were inferred using an EM algorithm with the repgenHMM and IGoR tools. Shared clonotypes were analyzed with the tcR package in R, and sharing was normalized by the product of cloneset sizes. Out-of-frame nonproductive sequences were analyzed to study raw recombination free of thymic and clonal selection effects. In-frame beta chains were kept once TCRdb had trimmed the public reads at Q25 with fastp and called clones with MiXCR. Each record represents a unique CDR3 protein, reported with the most common genes and DNA among its rows. These V and J calls derive from TCRdb rather than the authors' analysis. The sample table shows 350,000 to 450,000 distinct CDR3 sequences, and approximately 17% are seen once. The top ten hold roughly 12% of the sample.

This clonotype occurred a few times. It lacks a known antigen. Base qualities were left out, and no much larger clone turns up one base away. This sequence uses TRBV6-1 and TRBJ1-2; the D gene is perhaps TRBD1, from 6 matching bases. This receptor was obtained from a man in his fifties in good health. Sequencing input: naive T cells sorted from blood. Interpreted using the paper, the cell subset or site label stands for: cells isolated with a human naive T-cell isolation kit. For the CDR3, the sequence is CASSRDTRRNYGYTF. The nucleotide sequence is given as TGTGCCAGCAGCCGGGACACCCGACGGAACTATGGCTACACCTTC.